This TCR beta chain derives from a study of vaccination effects on CD4 cells after COVID-19 (dated by TCRdb to 2021 to 2024). Describing the broader study: Each participant got two doses of an mRNA SARS-CoV-2 vaccine, either BNT162b2 or mRNA-1273. Pre-vaccine samples were drawn from a couple of convalescent patients 16 days and one week before the first dose, at 142 and 148 days after COVID-19 diagnosis. The study compared SARS-CoV-2 spike-specific CD4+ TCR repertoires before and after mRNA vaccination in COVID-19 convalescent patients and infection-naive vaccine recipients. The full study included 9 to 10 COVID-19 convalescent patients and a few SARS-CoV-2-naive healthy vaccine recipients. The Oncomine TCR Beta short-read assay on an Illumina iSeq 100 was used to sequence cultures from other donors in the study.

To identify antigen-specific CD4+ T cell clonotypes by their expansion, the ViraFEST assay first stimulated PBMC with viral peptide pools and then applied TCR sequencing. After less than eleven days of culture, CD4+ T cells were isolated with the EasySep CD4+ T cell isolation kit. Convalescent patients had PCR-confirmed SARS-CoV-2 infection between March and December 2020, before Alpha, Beta and Delta variants emerged in the United States. Fewer than 2.5 million PBMC per well were cultured in IMDM with about 5% human AB serum, 10 IU/ml IL-2 and gentamicin, plus 10 ug/ml peptides. On days 3 and 7, half of the culture medium was replaced with fresh IL-2-containing medium. Each peptide stimulation condition was cultured in triplicate wells unless otherwise noted. PBMC were separated from whole blood using Ficoll-Paque Plus gradient centrifugation and were then either cryopreserved at -140C or used fresh. The spike proteins of SARS-CoV-2 and of the common cold coronaviruses HCoV-NL63, HCoV-OC43 and HCoV-229E were spanned by overlapping peptide pools. Genomic DNA was extracted from cultured CD4+ T cells with the QIAamp micro DNA kit.

Library method: the immunoSEQ multiplex PCR assay. DNA from the CD4+ T cells that had been cultured and isolated underwent TCR beta CDR3 sequencing. The paper's data handling went like this. Non-productive TCR sequences were removed, reads were trimmed to the CDR3 region, and CDR3s of at least 7 amino acids were retained. The MANAFEST web app was used to identify antigen-specific clonotypes by comparing expansion in peptide wells with expansion in reference cultures. To count as positive, a clone had to show expansion at FDR<0.05 compared with the reference and with all other wells, an odds ratio above 5, and a frequency above 0.1% in two replicate wells. Clonotypes significantly expanded in SARS-CoV-2 spike wells and in at least one common cold coronavirus spike condition were defined as cross-reactive. Using the stringdist R package, CDR3 similarity was measured by Levenshtein distance, and unrooted trees were constructed with ape in R 3.6.1. TCRdb mirrors the immuneACCESS table, restricted to in-frame sequences. Some clones are absent from its copies; in checked studies, under half trace to an unresolved V gene, and the reason for the others is unknown. The V and J calls and the clone size are those of that table, but D and trimming were determined from the DNA. The sample yields around 28,000 clones; about three quarters were counted once. The ten biggest clones cover about 17% of the sample.

The germline V gene yields SGHVS for CDR1 and FNYEAQ for CDR2. The germline V and J ends show losses of 9 bases and 7 bases respectively, and no gene match explains 12 bases of the junction. The CDR3 runs 15 residues from the cysteine to the phenylalanine. Only the CDR3 portion is preserved as DNA: 45 bases, with reading frame beginning at the first base. The paper as a whole reports these results and caveats: Limitations of the study were the small number of convalescent patients and the absence of early post-infection timepoints. Marked clonal contraction was observed in both infection-induced and vaccine-induced clones at late post-vaccination timepoints, consistent with waning T cell responses. In convalescent patients, the post-vaccine spike-reactive repertoire was composed mainly of new vaccine-induced clones that were largely distinct from infection-induced clones.

This clone occurred a few times. Its antigen remains unidentified. It has no much larger one-base neighbor in the sample; base qualities were not kept. This specimen consisted of CD4+ T cells from PBMCs cultured with SARS-CoV-2 spike peptides, obtained before COVID-19 vaccination. The cell subset or site label, read with the paper, signifies: SARS-CoV-2 spike overlapping peptide pool stimulation. This receptor was obtained from a human donor who had a prior SARS-CoV-2 infection. The sequence links TRBV7-6 to TRBJ2-2, and TRBD2 matches 9 of the central bases. The DNA sequence is TGTGCCAGTGGACAGTTAGCGGGAGAAGGCGGGGAGCTGTTTTTT. Its amino acids are CASGQLAGEGGELFF.